The 21 T cell receptor beta chains listed next were all sequenced from one sample in a study of blood T cell repertoires in COVID-19. The data were produced by immunoSEQ multiplex PCR, yet TCRdb's version contains in-frame clones alone and is incomplete. The data contain about 200,000 clones, just under 85% of them singletons. The sample was peripheral blood. These receptors all come from a human donor with acute or convalescent COVID-19. The donor label of this sample is uncertain.

J is TRBJ2-7 and V is TRBV5-1; 10 positions agree with TRBD1. The germline V gene encodes CDR1 SGHRS and CDR2 YFSETQ. Trimming at V came to 4 bases and at J to 5 bases, leaving 12 bases not matched to a gene. The CDR3 totals 16 residues. Here the CDR3 reads CASSRTDRGQGHEQYF. The CDR3 nucleotides are TGCGCCAGCAGCCGTACTGACAGGGGGCAAGGGCACGAGCAGTACTTC.

This clone occurred a few times. The chain combines TRBV12-3 or TRBV12-4 with TRBJ1-6; no clear D. The V gene lost 1 base and the J gene lost 11 bases, with 6 bases spanning the gap. The CDR3 runs 12 residues. This CDR3 reads CASSLGPPPLHF. CDR3 coding DNA: TGTGCCAGCAGTTTAGGTCCTCCACCCCTCCACTTT.

The CDR3 DNA sequence: TGCGCCCCCGGGACAGGGAACGCAGCCTATGGCTACACCTTC. Protein product: CAPGTGNAAYGYTF. The chain joins TRBV5-1 to TRBJ1-2; 9 nucleotides align to TRBD1. V shed 10 bases and J 4 bases; nucleotides not matched to a gene: 11. This CDR3 region has 14 residues. Per germline, CDR1 SGHRS and CDR2 YFSETQ.

This clone was detected a few times. The V and J genes are TRBV30 and TRBJ1-1, with 8 bases matching TRBD1. V gave up 1 base and J gave up 1 base; unmatched junction bases: 2. This CDR3 is 14 amino acids long. The germline V gene encodes CDR1 GTSNPN and CDR2 SVGIG (reference sequence). CDR3 nucleotides: TGTGCCTGGAGTGCCGGGACAGGGAACACTGAAGCTTTCTTT. It specifies CAWSAGTGNTEAFF.

The genes are TRBV14 and TRBJ2-4, with D possibly matching TRBD1 (5 bases). V was clipped by 1 base and J by 2 bases, with 9 bases between them. This CDR3 has 15 amino acids. Germline V gene sequence: CDR1 SGHDN, CDR2 FVKESK. This CDR3 reads CASSQVPGTKNIQYF. In DNA, the CDR3 is TGTGCCAGCAGCCAAGTCCCAGGGACCAAAAACATTCAGTACTTC.

The CDR3 DNA reads as TGTGCCAGCAGCTTGGCCCGGGGAGATACGCAGTATTTT. This codes for CASSLARGDTQYF. The chain has TRBV5-4 and TRBJ2-3, with D possibly TRBD2 on 5 matching bases. The germline V gene encodes CDR1 SGHNT and CDR2 YYREEE (reference sequence). V lost 0 bases and J lost 5, with 7 bases in between. The CDR3 runs 13 residues.

V gene TRBV30 combines with J gene TRBJ2-6, with 7 nucleotides matching TRBD1. Germline assignment: CDR1 GTSNPN and CDR2 SVGIG (reference sequence). The CDR3 spans 16 residues. J lost 3 bases, V lost 2 bases, and 7 bases had no gene match. The CDR3 nucleotides read TGTGCCTGGAGTCTCGGCAGGGGGTATGGGGCCAACGTCCTGACTTTC. Translated: CAWSLGRGYGANVLTF.

This chain links TRBV5-5 with TRBJ1-2; D unresolved. The V end was cut by 0 bases, the J end by 0 bases, with 9 bases between. Germline loops: CDR1 SGHKS, CDR2 YYEKEE (reference sequence). CDR3 length: 15 amino acids. In DNA form, the CDR3 reads TGTGCCAGCAGCTTGGCCTCGAGTTCTAACTATGGCTACACCTTC. Its translation: CASSLASSSNYGYTF. Supplemented by reference TRBV5-5 and TRBJ1-2, the full variable domain reads DAGVTQSPTHLIKTRGQQVTLRCSPISGHKSVSWYQQVLGQGPQFIFQYYEKEERGRGNFPDRFSARQFPNYSSELNVNALLLGDSALYLCASSLASSSNYGYTFGSGTRLTVV.

The chain employs TRBV15 and TRBJ2-7; D is perhaps TRBD1 (5 bases). Germline CDR1 LNHNV, CDR2 YYDKDF (reference sequence). CDR3 length: 13 residues. Trimming stripped 0 bases from V and 7 bases from J, with 10 bases between. The CDR3 DNA is TGTGCCACCAGCAGAGATAGGGGCGGTGAGCAGTACTTC. This translates into CATSRDRGGEQYF.

V is TRBV24-1 and J is TRBJ2-1, with 11 positions matching TRBD2. There are 16 residues in the CDR3. Germline values: CDR1 KGHDR, CDR2 SFDVKD. After removal of 4 bases from V and 6 bases from J, the junction contained 7 bases not matched to a gene. The CDR3 coding sequence is TGTGCCACCAGTGACCCTACTAGCGGGAGAGGCAATGAGCAGTTCTTC. This sequence encodes CATSDPTSGRGNEQFF.

This clone has more than one count but fewer than ten. Additional DNA sequences in this sample encode the identical CDR3. The chain links TRBV20-1 to TRBJ2-7, with 7 bases identical to TRBD1. This CDR3 has 11 amino acids. Germline V gene data show CDR1 as DFQATT and CDR2 as SNEGSKA (reference sequence). With V trimmed by 6 bases and J by 3 bases, 2 bases remained unmatched. The CDR3 sequence is CSARDSYEQYF. The CDR3 DNA reads TGCAGTGCCAGGGACAGCTACGAGCAGTACTTC.

The V and J genes are TRBV27 and TRBJ2-7, with D possibly TRBD1 on 6 matching bases. The CDR3 is made up of 13 amino acids. V was trimmed by 10 bases and J by 1 base, leaving 14 bases between them. Germline loops: CDR1 MNHEY, CDR2 SMNVEV (reference sequence). The CDR3: CATRGTPSYEQYF. The CDR3 DNA reads as TGTGCCACCAGAGGGACACCTTCCTACGAGCAGTACTTC.

V is TRBV2 and J is TRBJ1-1; D is possibly TRBD1 (5 bases). V dropped 8 bases and J dropped 8 bases, with 21 bases sitting between them. The CDR3 runs to 14 residues. The germline CDR1 and CDR2 sequences are SNHLY and FYNNEI. CDR3 in amino acids: CASLRGEGIAEAFF. The DNA for the CDR3 is TGTGCCAGCCTCCGCGGGGAGGGGATCGCCGAAGCTTTCTTT.

CDR3 sequence reads: CASSTRTSGDTGELFF. As DNA, the CDR3 is TGTGCCAGCAGTACGCGGACTAGCGGTGACACCGGGGAGCTGTTTTTT. The V and J genes are TRBV6-2 or TRBV6-3 and TRBJ2-2; TRBD2 matches at 10 bases. This CDR3 spans 16 amino acids. J gave up 3 bases and V 5 bases, and 6 bases lay outside the gene matches. CDR1 MNHEY and CDR2 SVGEGT come from the germline V gene.

V and J are TRBV7-9 and TRBJ1-1, with TRBD1 matching 7 bases. V lost 7 bases, J lost 1 base, and 3 bases stayed unmatched. This CDR3 is 13 amino acids long. In germline, CDR1 is SEHNR, CDR2 FQNEAQ (reference sequence). For the CDR3, the DNA is TGTGCCAGCACCCAGGGGGGGAACACTGAAGCTTTCTTT. It translates to CASTQGGNTEAFF.

The chain combines TRBV5-4 with TRBJ2-1, with 9 bases fitting TRBD1. The CDR3 totals 15 residues. V shed 6 bases and J 2 bases; nucleotides not matched to a gene: 6. The V gene's germline CDR1 is SGHNT and CDR2 YYREEE (reference sequence). This chain's CDR3 is CASTLDRGTYNEQFF. Written as DNA, the CDR3 is TGTGCCAGCACCCTCGACAGGGGGACCTACAATGAGCAGTTCTTC.

This chain connects TRBV11-3 to TRBJ2-1; 7 bases agree with TRBD2. The V and J ends lost 5 bases and 5 bases, in that order; junction bases with no gene match: 9. The CDR3 totals 15 residues. Germline CDR1 reads SGHNT; CDR2 reads YENEEA. CDR3 nucleotide sequence: TGTGCCAGCAGCCCGACGGGAGGAACAAACAATGAGCAGTTCTTC. Translating gives CASSPTGGTNNEQFF.

In this sample, this clone turned up a few times. This chain links TRBV27 with TRBJ1-2; D is uncertain. V lost 1 base and J 8 bases, leaving 11 bases between the germline ends. CDR1 MNHEY and CDR2 SMNVEV come from the germline V gene (reference sequence). The CDR3 contains 13 residues. The CDR3 DNA sequence: TGTGCCAGCAGTTTATTGGGCTCTCCCGGCTACACCTTC. Protein product: CASSLLGSPGYTF.

This clone is a singleton in its sample. The rearrangement links TRBV5-4 to TRBJ2-7; tentative D call: TRBD2 (6 bases). V lost 2 bases to trimming and J lost 2 bases, with 11 bases between them. Germline V CDR1 and CDR2: SGHNT, YYREEE (reference sequence). The CDR3 sequence is 14 residues long. The CDR3: CASSFGGPAYEQYF. In DNA, the CDR3 is TGTGCCAGCAGCTTCGGAGGGCCGGCCTACGAGCAGTACTTC.

The rearrangement joins TRBV5-4 to TRBJ2-5, with 7 bases that match TRBD1. There are 16 residues in the CDR3. CDR1 SGHNT and CDR2 YYREEE come from the germline V gene (reference sequence). Trimming removed 5 bases from V and 1 base from J; junction bases left unmatched: 11. This CDR3 is CASSQGQAHTQETQYF. The CDR3 DNA reads TGTGCCAGCAGTCAAGGACAGGCCCATACCCAAGAGACCCAGTACTTC. The full variable domain, completed using reference TRBV5-4 and TRBJ2-5, is ETGVTQSPTHLIKTRGQQVTLRCSSQSGHNTVSWYQQALGQGPQFIFQYYREEENGRGNFPPRFSGLQFPNYSSELNVNALELDDSALYLCASSQGQAHTQETQYFGPGTRLLVL.

V is TRBV24-1 and J is TRBJ2-3, with a weak D call TRBD1 (6 bases). Trimming stripped 1 base from V and 2 bases from J, with 12 bases between. The CDR3 totals 16 residues. Per the germline V gene, CDR1 is KGHDR and CDR2 is SFDVKD. CDR3 sequence reads: CATSDLKQGSTDTQYF. The CDR3 bases are TGTGCCACCAGTGATTTAAAACAGGGATCCACAGATACGCAGTATTTT.